Listed below are T cell receptor beta chains from one sample, sequenced in a study of cytomegalovirus exposure and HLA in healthy donors. Only in-frame clones appear in the TCRdb table, and some are missing; sequencing was by immunoSEQ multiplex PCR. The listing contains roughly 78,000 clones. The sequencing sample was made of PBMCs. The receptor set was obtained from a boy aged 5 to 17 in good health and CMV-seronegative. Each CDR3 is given with its conserved first and last residue. The order of the fields is J gene, D gene, V gene, CDR3 protein, CDR3 DNA. D genes are given only for firm matches.

>TRBJ2-5|TRBD1|TRBV29-1
CSVEVGQGAPGETQYF
TGCAGCGTTGAAGTGGGACAGGGGGCGCCTGGGGAGACCCAGTACTTC
>TRBJ1-1|-|TRBV25-1
CASVQGRGQAFF
TGTGCCAGCGTACAGGGACGGGGACAAGCTTTCTTT
>TRBJ2-5|TRBD2|TRBV30
CAWSKDGGAPETQYF
TGTGCCTGGAGTAAGGACGGGGGGGCCCCAGAGACCCAGTACTTC
>TRBJ2-7|-|TRBV18
CASSPRQRAPNDYEQYF
TGTGCCAGCTCACCGAGGCAGCGTGCCCCGAATGACTACGAGCAGTACTTC
>TRBJ2-1|TRBD2|TRBV5-6
CASINRLAVEQFF
TGTGCCAGCATCAACCGACTAGCGGTTGAGCAGTTCTTC
>TRBJ1-4|-|TRBV2
CASSENGPGMGEKLFF
TGTGCCAGCAGTGAAAATGGACCCGGGATGGGGGAAAAACTGTTTTTT
>TRBJ1-1|-|TRBV2
CASSESRTDYQAEAFF
TGTGCCAGCAGTGAAAGTAGGACAGACTACCAAGCTGAAGCTTTCTTT
>TRBJ2-2|TRBD2|TRBV5-6
CASSNLAGVYTGELFF
TGTGCCAGCAGTAATTTAGCGGGAGTTTACACCGGGGAGCTGTTTTTT
>TRBJ2-5|-|TRBV4-1
CASSQVGGRTPEQYF
TGCGCCAGCAGCCAAGTTGGTGGGAGGACCCCGGAGCAGTACTTC
>TRBJ1-4|-|TRBV30
CAWQPGLVNEKLFF
TGTGCCTGGCAACCGGGACTAGTCAATGAAAAACTGTTTTTT
>TRBJ1-2|TRBD1|TRBV19
CASSSTGTGMSYGYTF
TGTGCCAGTAGTAGTACCGGGACAGGGATGAGCTATGGCTACACCTTC
>TRBJ1-4|-|TRBV4-3
CASSQDRGNEKLFF
TGCGCCAGCAGCCAAGACAGGGGTAATGAAAAACTGTTTTTT
>TRBJ2-3|TRBD2|TRBV19
CASSIDRTSGRIQYF
TGTGCCAGTAGTATAGATCGGACTAGCGGGAGAATACAGTATTTT
>TRBJ1-5|-|TRBV5-4
CASSDSHSNQPQHF
TGTGCCAGCAGCGACAGCCATAGCAATCAGCCCCAGCATTTT
>TRBJ2-3|TRBD2|TRBV4-1
CASSQDRRGLAGSTDTQYF
TGCGCCAGCAGCCAAGATCGTCGGGGACTAGCGGGGTCCACAGATACGCAGTATTTT
>TRBJ2-5|TRBD1|TRBV5-8
CASTATGGRQETQYF
TGTGCCAGCACTGCGACAGGGGGCAGGCAAGAGACCCAGTACTTC
>TRBJ2-1|-|TRBV7-7
CAVPVGGSSDNEQFF
TGTGCCGTACCCGTCGGAGGGAGCTCCGACAATGAGCAGTTCTTC
>TRBJ2-1|-|TRBV13
CASSLGIRPREQFF
TGTGCCAGCAGCTTAGGGATCCGGCCCAGGGAGCAGTTCTTC
>TRBJ2-3|TRBD2|TRBV30
CAWSLTSGTDTQYF
TGTGCCTGGTCCCTGACTAGCGGCACAGATACGCAGTATTTT
>TRBJ2-7|-|TRBV11-1
CASSFAGAGYEQYF
TGTGCCAGCAGCTTTGCAGGGGCGGGCTACGAGCAGTACTTC
>TRBJ1-5|-|TRBV9
CASSVGGSQPQHF
TGTGCCAGCAGCGTCGGAGGGAGTCAGCCCCAGCATTTT
>TRBJ2-3|TRBD2|TRBV10-3
CAITDAGLAGSTDTQYF
TGTGCCATCACCGACGCCGGACTAGCGGGGAGCACAGATACGCAGTATTTT
>TRBJ1-5|TRBD1|TRBV6-6
CASSYTDRGLGQPQHF
TGTGCCAGCAGTTACACCGACAGGGGGCTGGGTCAGCCCCAGCATTTT
>TRBJ2-3|TRBD2|TRBV9
CASSVEAGGTDTQYF
TGTGCCAGCAGCGTAGAAGCGGGGGGCACAGATACGCAGTATTTT
>TRBJ2-7|TRBD1|TRBV4-1
CASSQGQGLRGEQYF
TGCGCCAGCAGCCAAGGACAGGGCTTAAGGGGGGAGCAGTACTTC
>TRBJ2-1|-|TRBV18
CASSPDSLGEQFF
TGTGCCAGCTCACCAGACTCTCTGGGTGAGCAGTTCTTC
>TRBJ2-7|-|TRBV5-8
CASSPETGLGSYEQYF
TGTGCCAGCAGCCCGGAGACGGGACTGGGCTCCTACGAGCAGTACTTC
>TRBJ1-5|TRBD1|TRBV4-1
CASSQPDRDSQPQHF
TGCGCCAGCAGCCAACCCGACAGGGATAGTCAGCCCCAGCATTTT
>TRBJ2-1|TRBD2|TRBV7-9
CASKSGGRANEQFF
TGTGCCAGCAAGTCGGGCGGGAGGGCCAATGAGCAGTTCTTC
>TRBJ1-1|-|TRBV28
CASSLISRSAFF
TGTGCCAGCAGTTTAATTTCACGGAGCGCTTTCTTT
>TRBJ2-7|-|TRBV9
CASSVGYSGYEQYF
TGTGCCAGCAGCGTAGGGTACTCCGGCTACGAGCAGTACTTC
>TRBJ2-2|-|TRBV7-9
CASSPRAGNTGELFF
TGTGCCAGCAGCCCCCGTGCGGGGAACACCGGGGAGCTGTTTTTT
>TRBJ2-7|TRBD2|TRBV30
CAWSVSGGTYEQYF
TGTGCCTGGAGTGTTAGCGGGGGGACCTACGAGCAGTACTTC
>TRBJ1-1|-|TRBV7-3
CASSVSSNTEAFF
TGTGCCAGCAGCGTGTCCTCGAACACTGAAGCTTTCTTT
>TRBJ1-6|-|TRBV7-9
CASSLIADSFGSYNSPLHF
TGTGCCAGCAGCTTGATCGCGGACAGCTTCGGCTCCTATAATTCACCCCTCCACTTT
>TRBJ2-3|TRBD2|TRBV7-3
CASSLGTSGSRWTDTQYF
TGTGCCAGCAGCTTAGGGACTAGCGGGAGTAGATGGACAGATACGCAGTATTTT
>TRBJ2-5|-|TRBV12-5
CASGLTGETQYF
TGTGCTAGTGGTTTAACAGGGGAGACCCAGTACTTC
>TRBJ2-1|-|TRBV4-3
CASSQDYGAENNEQFF
TGCGCCAGCAGCCAAGATTATGGGGCGGAGAACAATGAGCAGTTCTTC
>TRBJ2-7|TRBD1|TRBV4-1
CASSRGQGPLYEQYF
TGCGCCAGCAGCCGAGGACAGGGGCCCCTCTACGAGCAGTACTTC
>TRBJ1-2|-|TRBV25-1
CASSEKRVSTF
TGTGCCAGCAGTGAAAAGAGAGTTTCCACCTTC
>TRBJ2-1|TRBD2|TRBV29-1
CSVEQLAGYNEQFF
TGCAGCGTTGAGCAGCTAGCGGGATACAATGAGCAGTTCTTC
>TRBJ1-2|-|TRBV6-1
CASSVGGDYGYTF
TGTGCCAGCAGTGTAGGGGGAGACTATGGCTACACCTTC
>TRBJ2-2|-|TRBV6-4
CASSDGTGELFF
TGTGCCAGCAGTGACGGGACAGGGGAGCTGTTTTTT
>TRBJ1-1|-|TRBV4-1
CASSRRPARGENTEAFF
TGCGCCAGCAGCCGACGTCCCGCCCGGGGTGAGAACACTGAAGCTTTCTTT
>TRBJ2-1|-|TRBV19
CASRLDSSYNEQFF
TGTGCCAGTAGGTTAGACAGCTCCTACAATGAGCAGTTCTTC
>TRBJ2-7|TRBD2|TRBV5-4
CASSLAGAAYEQYF
TGTGCCAGCAGCTTAGCGGGAGCCGCCTACGAGCAGTACTTC
>TRBJ1-1|-|TRBV10-3
CAISDWQGGAFF
TGTGCCATCAGTGACTGGCAGGGTGGAGCTTTCTTT